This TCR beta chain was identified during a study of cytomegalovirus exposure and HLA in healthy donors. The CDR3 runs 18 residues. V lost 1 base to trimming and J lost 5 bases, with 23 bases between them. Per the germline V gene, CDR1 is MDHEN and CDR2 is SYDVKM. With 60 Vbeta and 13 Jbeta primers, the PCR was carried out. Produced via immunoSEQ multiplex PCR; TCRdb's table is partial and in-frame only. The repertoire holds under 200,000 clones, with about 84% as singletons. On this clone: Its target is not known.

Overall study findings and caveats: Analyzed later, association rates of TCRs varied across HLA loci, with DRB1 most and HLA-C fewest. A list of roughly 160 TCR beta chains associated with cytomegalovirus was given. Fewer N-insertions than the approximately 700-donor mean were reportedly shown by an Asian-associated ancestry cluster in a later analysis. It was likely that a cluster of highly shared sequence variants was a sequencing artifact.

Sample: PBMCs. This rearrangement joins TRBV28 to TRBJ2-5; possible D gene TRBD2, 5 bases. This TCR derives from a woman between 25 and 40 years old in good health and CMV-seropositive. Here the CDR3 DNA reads TGTGCCAGCAGTTTATCCGGGCCCTGGGGAGTGGCTGGGGAGACCCAGTACTTC. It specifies CASSLSGPWGVAGETQYF.